The sequence of this TCR beta chain was determined in a study of cytomegalovirus exposure and HLA in healthy donors. Study at large: In a later analysis, it was reported that the roughly 120 validation repertoires had been produced on the same platform as the 670 or so repertoires belonging to the first cohort. Study-level points and caveats: The study labeled 150 to 200 TCR beta chains cytomegalovirus-associated. As confirmed in vitro, a few CMV-associated chains were specific for CMV antigens.

The CDR3 covers 16 residues. Per the germline V gene, CDR1 is MDHEN and CDR2 is SYDVKM. J lost 2 bases, V lost 7 bases, and 13 bases had no gene match. Details on this clone: Its antigen is as yet unknown.

Measured with immunoSEQ multiplex PCR; TCRdb has only the in-frame clones, and not every one. Of about 55,000 clones in the sample, more than 80% were seen once. The donors belonged to the approximately 120-subject validation cohort, separate from the roughly 600-subject first cohort. The J gene is TRBJ1-1, the V gene TRBV28, with 7 bases lining up with TRBD1. The sequence was obtained from a man younger than 35 in good health and CMV-seronegative. The specimen was PBMCs. The CDR3 DNA is TGTGCCAGCATTGGGTATGGACAGGACTCAAACACTGAAGCTTTCTTT. Its translation is CASIGYGQDSNTEAFF.